Below, 23 T cell receptor beta chains from the same sample are listed, as sequenced in a study of cytomegalovirus exposure and HLA in healthy donors. The PCR was carried out with 60 Vbeta primers and 13 Jbeta primers. Assay used: immunoSEQ multiplex PCR; TCRdb lists only in-frame clones, some missing. The sample has around 91,000 clones, about three quarters seen once. The specimen was PBMCs. Receptors originate from a woman aged 40 to 50 in good health and CMV-seropositive.

The chain couples TRBV2 to TRBJ1-1, with TRBD1 as a possible D gene (5 bases). Germline V gives CDR1 SNHLY, CDR2 FYNNEI. This CDR3 comprises 13 residues. Trimming left V 7 bases short and J 3 bases short, with 12 bases between. Written as DNA, the CDR3 is TGTGCCAGCAAGGAGGGGTGGGACACTGAAGCTTTCTTT. Residues: CASKEGWDTEAFF.

The rearrangement uses TRBV5-1 and TRBJ1-2; 7 bases align to TRBD1. Per germline, CDR1 SGHRS and CDR2 YFSETQ. With V trimmed by 4 bases and J by 4 bases, 10 bases remained unmatched. The CDR3 sequence is 15 residues long. The CDR3 bases are TGCGCCAGCAGCCCGAGCCGGGACAGCGGCTATGGCTACACCTTC. This codes for CASSPSRDSGYGYTF.

Only a few counts were recorded for this clone. This sequence joins TRBV29-1 and TRBJ2-1; 13 bases are shared with TRBD2. From germline, CDR1 is SQVTM and CDR2 ANQGSEA. The CDR3 has 17 amino acids. Germline trimming cut 3 bases from V and 3 bases from J; bases unmatched to any gene: 8. The CDR3 region is CSVEGLAGQVDYNEQFF. CDR3 DNA: TGCAGCGTTGAGGGACTAGCGGGACAAGTAGACTACAATGAGCAGTTCTTC.

The rearrangement uses TRBV19 and TRBJ2-7, with 7 nucleotides matching TRBD2. The CDR3 has 14 residues. V lost 4 bases, J lost 3 bases, and 6 bases stayed unmatched. CDR1 is LNHDA, CDR2 SQIVND, per germline (reference sequence). The chain's CDR3 is CASSSGSRLYEQYF. In DNA, the CDR3 is TGTGCCAGTAGTAGCGGGAGTCGCCTCTACGAGCAGTACTTC.

The chain combines TRBV7-6 with TRBJ2-2; D gene ambiguous. The V gene lost 5 bases and the J gene lost 0 bases, with 4 bases spanning the gap. Germline values: CDR1 SGHVS, CDR2 FNYEAQ. The length of the CDR3 is 13 residues. The CDR3 sequence: CASSQTNTGELFF. CDR3 sequence (DNA): TGTGCCAGCAGCCAGACGAACACCGGGGAGCTGTTTTTT.

This clone was observed a single time. The chain is built from TRBV6-1 and TRBJ2-7; D unresolved. Trimming cost V 2 bases and J 4 bases, with 12 bases left between them. The CDR3 consists of 14 residues. Per germline, CDR1 MNHNS and CDR2 SASEGT. The CDR3 loop reads CASSEYQAPYEQYF. Here the CDR3 DNA reads TGTGCCAGCAGTGAATATCAGGCACCATACGAGCAGTACTTC.

The rearrangement joins TRBV27 to TRBJ2-1, with 9 bases identical to TRBD1. CDR3 length equals 14 residues. The germline gives CDR1 MNHEY, CDR2 SMNVEV (reference sequence). The J segment lost 9 bases and the V segment lost 3 bases, leaving 6 bases of the junction unmatched. The CDR3 loop is CASSFRDRDSEQFF. CDR3 nucleotides: TGTGCCAGCAGTTTTCGGGACAGGGACTCTGAGCAGTTCTTC.

This clone was counted only a few times. The chain joins TRBV5-4 to TRBJ2-5; TRBD2 matches at 9 bases. The closer fit of TRBJ2-7 to the DNA end suggests the J call may be wrong. Germline CDR1 SGHNT, CDR2 YYREEE (reference sequence). The CDR3 extends over 15 amino acids. The CDR3 DNA sequence: TGTGCCAGCAGCCCTTCGACTAGCGGAACCTACGAGCAGTACTTC. Protein sequence: CASSPSTSGTYEQYF.

This sequence joins TRBV18 and TRBJ1-5; D may be TRBD1 (5 bases). V was clipped by 3 bases and J by 6 bases, with 24 bases between them. Germline V gene lookup returns CDR1 KGHSH and CDR2 LQKENI. The CDR3 length is 18 residues. The CDR3, as DNA: TGTGCCAGCTCACCCTCGATTGCAGGGCCGATCGGCGGTCAGCCCCAGCATTTT. Encoded protein: CASSPSIAGPIGGQPQHF.

This clone has just one count. The chain links TRBV10-3 to TRBJ2-7; the match to TRBD1 covers 7 bases. V dropped 5 bases and J dropped 0; count of bases not matched to a gene: 4. The CDR3 length is 14 residues. The germline V gene has CDR1 ENHRY and CDR2 SYGVKD. The DNA for the CDR3 is TGTGCCATCAGTCCGGGACAGCACTCCTACGAGCAGTACTTC. This gives the protein CAISPGQHSYEQYF.

This clone was observed a handful of times. The V call is TRBV10-3, the J call TRBJ1-3; D call uncertain. Germline-derived CDR1 and CDR2 are ENHRY and SYGVKD. The V end lost 8 bases, the J end lost 3 bases, and 14 bases lay between the germline ends. The CDR3 runs 14 residues. The CDR3: CAIPFYAGGNTIYF. CDR3 DNA: TGTGCCATCCCGTTTTATGCGGGTGGAAACACCATATATTTT.

The chain joins TRBV2 to TRBJ1-6; 9 nucleotides align to TRBD1. The germline V gene encodes CDR1 SNHLY and CDR2 FYNNEI. This CDR3 is 15 amino acids long. The junction had 4 bases not matched to a gene; V was cut back by 7 bases and J by 3 bases. The CDR3 is CASTRTGDYNSPLHF. CDR3 DNA sequence: TGTGCCAGCACGCGGACAGGGGACTATAATTCACCCCTCCACTTT.

The rearrangement joins TRBV2 to TRBJ2-1; D ambiguous. Germline V gene lookup returns CDR1 SNHLY and CDR2 FYNNEI. Trimming took 5 bases from V and 8 from J, leaving 13 bases between them. The CDR3 is made up of 13 amino acids. CDR3 nucleotides: TGTGCCAGCAGTCCCGGAGTATTGGATGAGCAGTTCTTC. It codes for CASSPGVLDEQFF.

V gene TRBV4-1 combines with J gene TRBJ2-7; 9 positions agree with TRBD1. Germline assignment: CDR1 MGHRA and CDR2 YSYEKL. V trimming: 4 bases; J trimming: 2 bases; junction bases outside the gene matches: 6. The CDR3 covers 15 residues. CDR3 bases: TGCGCCAGCAGCCGTGAGGACAGGGGTACCTACGAGCAGTACTTC. Translating gives CASSREDRGTYEQYF.

This clone was seen a single time. The chain employs TRBV9 and TRBJ2-7; TRBD2 aligns across 8 bases. This CDR3 comprises 21 residues. Looked up from germline, CDR1 is SGDLS and CDR2 is YYNGEE. After removal of 0 bases from V and 2 bases from J, the junction contained 22 bases not matched to a gene. The CDR3 spells CASSVGLPDMYQAGETYEQYF. In DNA, the CDR3 is TGTGCCAGCAGCGTAGGGTTACCGGACATGTATCAAGCGGGAGAGACCTACGAGCAGTACTTC.

This chain connects TRBV7-2 to TRBJ2-7, with D perhaps TRBD2 (6 bases). The CDR3 length is 15 residues. V was pared by 2 bases and J by 2 bases, with 13 bases between. CDR1 is SGHTA and CDR2 is FQGNSA in the germline V gene. CDR3 DNA: TGTGCCAGCAGCTTATTCCGAGGAGGGGCCTACGAGCAGTACTTC. It yields the protein CASSLFRGGAYEQYF.

The genes are TRBV25-1 and TRBJ2-3; 9 bases map to TRBD2. V shed 3 bases, J shed 2 bases, and the junction held 6 bases outside the gene matches. CDR3 length equals 16 residues. Germline V CDR1 and CDR2: MGHDK, SYGVNS. CDR3 nucleotide sequence: TGTGCCAGCAGTGATGCGGGAGGGCCTGTCACAGATACGCAGTATTTT. It yields the protein CASSDAGGPVTDTQYF.

The chain couples TRBV7-9 to TRBJ2-7, with 10 bases identical to TRBD1. With 5 bases clipped from V and 6 bases from J, the junction kept 10 bases outside the gene matches. This CDR3 is built from 15 residues. The germline CDR1 and CDR2 sequences are SEHNR and FQNEAQ (reference sequence). In nucleotides, the CDR3 is TGTGCCAGCAGCCTTATCAGGGACAGGGGATCCGAGCAGTACTTC. Translated, it gives CASSLIRDRGSEQYF.

This clone has just a few counts. The chain couples TRBV6-4 to TRBJ2-7, with D tentatively TRBD2 (5 bases). Trimming cost V 4 bases and J 2 bases, with 12 bases left between them. Germline V gene sequence: CDR1 MRHNA, CDR2 SNTAGT. The CDR3 sequence is 14 residues long. The CDR3 reads CASSADFQAYEQYF. CDR3 sequence (DNA): TGTGCCAGCAGTGCGGACTTCCAAGCCTACGAGCAGTACTTC.

The chain uses TRBV4-3 and TRBJ2-6, with TRBD2 matching 8 bases. The CDR3 has 19 residues. Losses at the gene ends were 0 bases for V and 1 base for J; bases not matched to a gene: 8. The germline V gene encodes CDR1 LGHNA and CDR2 YSLEER. The CDR3 coding sequence is TGCGCCAGCAGCCAAGAAATACTCAGCGGGAGTTCTGGGGCCAACGTCCTGACTTTC. Residues: CASSQEILSGSSGANVLTF.

This sequence joins TRBV28 and TRBJ2-7, with 10 bases aligning to TRBD2. Looked up from germline, CDR1 is MDHEN and CDR2 is SYDVKM. This CDR3 comprises 16 residues. Trimming at V came to 8 bases and at J to 5 bases, leaving 15 bases not matched to a gene. The CDR3 loop reads CASGRRGAAGGNEQYF. DNA of the CDR3: TGTGCCAGCGGACGACGAGGGGCAGCGGGGGGGAACGAGCAGTACTTC.

The chain joins TRBV6-6 to TRBJ1-4, with D maybe TRBD1 (6 bases). V was trimmed by 6 bases and J by 4 bases, leaving 15 bases between them. The CDR3 spans 15 residues. Looked up from germline, CDR1 is MNHNY and CDR2 is SVGAGI (reference sequence). CDR3 in DNA: TGTGCCAGCAGGGCCTCGGACAGATTTAATGAAAAACTGTTTTTT. Amino acids: CASRASDRFNEKLFF.

This chain links TRBV7-2 with TRBJ2-5, with D hard to call. The better agreement between TRBJ2-7 and the DNA end casts doubt on the J call. CDR3 length equals 15 residues. Per germline, CDR1 SGHTA and CDR2 FQGNSA. This CDR3 reads CASSLGQDPSYEQYF. The CDR3 nucleotides are TGTGCCAGCAGCTTAGGGCAGGATCCTTCCTACGAGCAGTACTTC.